The present entry profiles one T cell receptor beta chain with its context. Its antigen has not been determined. The input lacks base qualities; no much larger clone sits a single base away. The data are from a study of high-grade serous ovarian cancer treatment subgroups (dated by TCRdb to 2020 to 2023). In terms of the full investigation: On average, each sample produced around 14,000 sequencing reads and around 8,200 unique TCR beta rearrangements. TCR beta repertoires were profiled in patients with high-grade serous ovarian cancer who were grouped, under a laparoscopic triage algorithm, by complete gross resection or by neoadjuvant chemotherapy response. A cohort of roughly 30 patients was included: some 10 with no residual disease after primary surgery (R0), some 10 who were excellent NACT responders, and some 10 who were poor NACT responders. One primary tumor sample and two metastatic tumor samples were collected from each patient, for a total of around 90 samples. What the study reported, not specific to this receptor: TCR clonal relatedness correlated positively with neoantigen level and, by trend, with copy number variation and mutation load from whole-genome sequencing. Repertoire similarity between tumors from the same patient ranged from about 0.11 to 0.8, while tumors from different patients showed almost no similarity. TCR repertoire analyses were focused on CDR3, and CDR1 and CDR2 were not analyzed. Because bulk tumor TCR sequencing provided no spatial information, insight into HGSC tumor complexity and diversity was limited.

The 90 to 95 tumor samples underwent high-throughput TCR profiling with ImmunoSEQ. The published analysis was carried out like this. To measure repertoire diversity, the metrics used were richness (unique productive sequences), clonality, evenness and relatedness, and the Bhattacharyya coefficient was used to assess similarity between samples. A sensitivity analysis that removed TCRs with fewer than two reads produced consistent conclusions. TCRdb took this table from immuneACCESS and kept in-frame rearrangements with V and J called. Such tables lack part of the clones; where checked against another copy, unresolved V genes explain under half of the gap, and the rest is unexplained. V and J calls and clone size follow that table, whereas D and trimming were derived from the DNA. The sample profile shows 30,000 to 40,000 clones; over 60% of them were found once. The ten top clones hold 3.1% of the sample.

From the cysteine up to the phenylalanine, the CDR3 has a length of 14 residues. Only the CDR3 DNA stays, 42 bases, in frame from base 1. V is pared back by 0 bases and J by 2 bases, with 8 bases lying between the germline termini. As encoded in the germline V gene, CDR1 is SGHRS while CDR2 is YFSETQ. The tumor samples were collected prior to definitive surgery or chemotherapy. Genomic DNA extraction was performed by the MD Anderson Biospecimen Extraction Resource, and TCR sequencing was carried out by the MD Anderson Cancer Genomics Laboratory. The chain is assembled from TRBV5-1 and TRBJ1-2; a weak D assignment points to TRBD1 (5 bases agree). This receptor was identified in a human donor with high-grade serous ovarian cancer. Sequencing was performed on tumor tissue. The DNA sequence follows: TGCGCCAGCAGCTTGGGGACAAGCAACTATGGCTACACCTTC. Protein translation: CASSLGTSNYGYTF.